This T cell receptor (beta chain) appears in the sequencing data of a study of T cell responses to AZD1222 COVID-19 vaccine. The study's findings and limits: Females made up more of the donors, who were largely white British, and clonal diversity may have come out too low. Spike-wide coverage was observed for vaccine-associated CD4 TCRs, with dominant responses at 160-218 and 743-854. All repertoire sampling was performed exclusively after the peak T cell response.

Assay used: immunoSEQ multiplex PCR; TCRdb lists only in-frame clones, some missing. The sample gives more than 70,000 clones, approximately 85% of which show up once; around an eighth is in the top ten. Turning to this clone: Antigen unknown.

After removal of 4 bases from V and 3 bases from J, the junction contained 6 bases not matched to a gene. This CDR3 region has 13 residues. Germline loops: CDR1 SQVTM, CDR2 ANQGSEA. Source: peripheral blood, taken on day 0 of AZD1222 vaccination. The gene calls are TRBV29-1 and TRBJ2-7, with TRBD1 matching 7 bases. The clonotype was recovered from an adult in good health. CDR3 protein: CSVGPTGSYEQYF. CDR3 coding DNA: TGCAGCGTTGGACCGACAGGGAGCTACGAGCAGTACTTC.